The TCR beta chain under discussion was sequenced for a study of blood T cell repertoires in COVID-19. Study information: Acute and convalescent COVID-19 specimens originated in the United States, Italy and Spain. PBMCs, B-cell-depleted T cells, or T cells were the source of the cDNA or gDNA that made up the material.

How the authors handled the data: Using reference gene primer amplification, nucleated cell counts were estimated. The data were produced by immunoSEQ multiplex PCR, yet TCRdb's version contains in-frame clones alone and is incomplete. V and J calls and clone size come straight from that table; D and trimming were deduced from the DNA. The sample includes approximately 260,000 clones, around nine tenths seen only once; the top ten take 2.1%. CDR3 size: 17 residues. CDR1 is ENHRY and CDR2 is SYGVKD in the germline V gene. Losses at the gene ends were 0 bases for V and 7 bases for J; bases not matched to a gene: 11. This clone came up once.

The chain uses TRBV10-3 and TRBJ2-5; 10 bases fit TRBD2. This clonotype was sampled from a woman aged 35 to 49 who had recovered from COVID-19. The sequenced material came from peripheral blood. The CDR3 DNA reads as TGTGCCATCAGTGAGTCGGGTAGCGGGGGGCCTGATAGGACCCAGTACTTC. This gives the protein CAISESGSGGPDRTQYF.